One and the same sample provided the 13 T cell receptor beta chains below, sequenced in a study of T cells in Graves' hyperthyroidism and ophthalmopathy. Using RNA transcripts as the source, TCR beta CDR3 regions were amplified. The HTBI primer set drove a first-round RT-PCR of the TCR CDR3. TCRdb processed the multiplex PCR reads anew with MiXCR; each CDR3 protein has one entry. The repertoire includes approximately 400,000 distinct CDR3 sequences, 15% to 20% of them detected once, and about 3.7% sits in the top ten. Sequencing was done on a sample of blood. The receptors were sampled from a woman under 30 with Graves' hyperthyroidism.

This clonotype came up a few times. The chain links TRBV11-2 to TRBJ2-2, with D perhaps being TRBD1 or TRBD2 (5 bases each). The germline V gene encodes CDR1 SGHAT and CDR2 FQNNGV. The length of the CDR3 is 15 residues. The V end lost 3 bases, the J end lost 2 bases, and 10 bases lay between the germline ends. The CDR3 protein is CASSLFWDNTGELFF. CDR3 DNA sequence: TGTGCCAGCAGCTTGTTCTGGGACAACACCGGGGAGCTGTTTTTT.

This clonotype was counted many times. V and J are TRBV11-2 and TRBJ2-2; TRBD1 matches 8 bases. Per germline, CDR1 SGHAT and CDR2 FQNNGV. Losses at the gene ends were 8 bases for V and 6 bases for J; bases not matched to a gene: 5. The CDR3 runs 13 residues. The CDR3 sequence: CASRTGGAGELFF. CDR3 DNA: TGTGCCAGCCGCACAGGGGGTGCCGGGGAGCTGTTTTTT.

This clonotype was seen ten or more times. The rearrangement links TRBV2 to TRBJ1-1, with D possibly matching TRBD1 (5 bases). The germline V and J ends were trimmed by 0 bases and 1 base, with 18 bases remaining between them. The CDR3 runs to 18 residues. CDR1 is SNHLY and CDR2 is FYNNEI in the germline V gene. The CDR3: CASSEAPGSGRRNTEAFF. In DNA form, the CDR3 reads TGTGCCAGCAGTGAAGCGCCAGGGTCAGGAAGGAGGAACACTGAAGCTTTCTTT.

The chain couples TRBV11-1 to TRBJ2-2, with 9 bases identical to TRBD1. The CDR3 consists of 16 residues. Trimming took 3 bases from V and 4 from J; bases not matched to a gene: 6. The germline CDR1 and CDR2 sequences are SGHAT and FQDESV (reference sequence). The DNA for the CDR3 is TGTGCCAGCAGCTTCCTCGGGACAGGGCTCACCGGGGAGCTGTTTTTT. It codes for CASSFLGTGLTGELFF.

In its sample, this clonotype was seen many times. The rearrangement joins TRBV12-3 or TRBV12-4 to TRBJ1-2; D perhaps matches TRBD1 (5 bases). The CDR3 length is 13 residues. V was cut by 3 bases and J by 8 bases, with 13 bases left in between. CDR3 sequence: CASSFDGGGGYTF. CDR3 DNA sequence: TGTGCCAGCAGTTTTGACGGGGGAGGGGGCTACACCTTC.

The chain carries TRBV12-3 or TRBV12-4 and TRBJ2-7, with 9 positions matching TRBD1. V was pared by 8 bases and J by 7 bases, with 12 bases of the junction left unmatched. The CDR3 totals 14 residues. CDR3 nucleotides: TGTGCCAGCGCTGGGACAGGGCCATCGGGGGAGCAGTACTTC. Translating gives CASAGTGPSGEQYF.

The sample holds many counts of this clonotype. This rearrangement joins TRBV9 to TRBJ2-3, with a possible D match to TRBD2 (7 bases). Per the germline V gene, CDR1 is SGDLS and CDR2 is YYNGEE. The CDR3 extends over 15 amino acids. With 1 base removed from V and 8 bases from J, the gap between germline ends came to 17 bases. CDR3 protein: CASSVWVGGRGTQYF. CDR3 nucleotides: TGTGCCAGCAGCGTATGGGTGGGGGGGCGCGGTACGCAGTATTTT. Full variable domain (remainder filled in from reference TRBV9 and TRBJ2-3): DSGVTQTPKHLITATGQRVTLRCSPRSGDLSVYWYQQSLDQGLQFLIQYYNGEERAKGNILERFSAQQFPDLHSELNLSSLELGDSALYFCASSVWVGGRGTQYFGPGTRLTVL.

The chain is built from TRBV6-1 and TRBJ2-7, with a weak D call TRBD2 (5 bases). Germline V gives CDR1 MNHNS, CDR2 SASEGT. V was pared by 6 bases and J by 2 bases, with 11 bases between. The CDR3 spans 13 residues. The CDR3 spells CASSPGVTYEQYF. The CDR3 DNA follows: TGTGCCAGCAGCCCCGGGGTGACCTACGAGCAGTACTTC.

This clonotype was observed a few times. This chain uses TRBV6-1 with TRBJ1-1; the D gene is possibly TRBD1 (5 bases). The germline CDR1 and CDR2 sequences are MNHNS and SASEGT. This CDR3 spans 14 amino acids. V lost 6 bases to trimming and J lost 5 bases, with 16 bases between them. CDR3 region: CASSPPQGGTEAFF. CDR3 sequence (DNA): TGTGCCAGCAGCCCTCCCCAGGGAGGGACTGAAGCTTTCTTT.

This clonotype was observed many times. The J gene is TRBJ2-5, the V gene TRBV6-2 or TRBV6-3, with D unclear. The CDR3 covers 13 residues. Germline lookup yields CDR1 MNHEY and CDR2 SVGEGT. Trimming removed 2 bases from V and 2 bases from J, with 6 bases in between. CDR3 sequence reads: CASSYAGQETQYF. CDR3 bases: TGTGCCAGCAGTTACGCCGGGCAAGAGACCCAGTACTTC.

The V and J genes are TRBV6-1 and TRBJ2-7; D ambiguous. This CDR3 comprises 13 residues. V was cut by 2 bases and J by 3 bases, with 8 bases left in between. Per the germline V gene, CDR1 is MNHNS and CDR2 is SASEGT. This CDR3 reads CASSELANYEQYF. The CDR3 nucleotides are TGTGCCAGCAGTGAATTAGCTAACTACGAGCAGTACTTC.

This chain uses TRBV20-1 with TRBJ2-5; 10 bases map to TRBD1. The CDR3 contains 12 residues. Looked up from germline, CDR1 is DFQATT and CDR2 is SNEGSKA (reference sequence). With 5 bases clipped from V and 5 bases from J, the junction kept 2 bases outside the gene matches. The CDR3 DNA reads as TGCAGTGCTTCGGACAGGGGGGAGACCCAGTACTTC. Its translation is CSASDRGETQYF.

There are many counts of this clonotype. This chain connects TRBV5-1 to TRBJ1-6, with 8 bases lining up with TRBD1. CDR1 SGHRS and CDR2 YFSETQ come from the germline V gene. Trimming removed 0 bases from V and 7 bases from J; junction bases left unmatched: 6. This CDR3 has 16 amino acids. This CDR3 is CASSLGSGGPNSPLHF. The CDR3 DNA reads TGCGCCAGCAGCTTGGGGTCAGGGGGCCCCAATTCACCCCTCCACTTT.